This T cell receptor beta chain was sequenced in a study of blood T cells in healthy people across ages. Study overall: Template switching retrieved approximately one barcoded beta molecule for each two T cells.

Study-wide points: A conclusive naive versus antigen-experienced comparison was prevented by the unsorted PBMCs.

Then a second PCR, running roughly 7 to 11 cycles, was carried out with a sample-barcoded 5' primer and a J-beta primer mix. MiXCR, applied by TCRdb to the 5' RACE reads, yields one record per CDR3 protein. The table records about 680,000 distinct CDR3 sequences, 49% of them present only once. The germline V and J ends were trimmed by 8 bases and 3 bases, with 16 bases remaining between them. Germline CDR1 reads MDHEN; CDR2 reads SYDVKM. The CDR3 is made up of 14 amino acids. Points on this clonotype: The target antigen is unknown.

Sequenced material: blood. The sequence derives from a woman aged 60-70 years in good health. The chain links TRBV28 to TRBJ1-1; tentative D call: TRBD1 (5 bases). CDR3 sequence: CASPRRVGDTEAFF. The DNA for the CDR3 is TGTGCCAGCCCCCGAAGGGTAGGGGACACTGAAGCTTTCTTT.